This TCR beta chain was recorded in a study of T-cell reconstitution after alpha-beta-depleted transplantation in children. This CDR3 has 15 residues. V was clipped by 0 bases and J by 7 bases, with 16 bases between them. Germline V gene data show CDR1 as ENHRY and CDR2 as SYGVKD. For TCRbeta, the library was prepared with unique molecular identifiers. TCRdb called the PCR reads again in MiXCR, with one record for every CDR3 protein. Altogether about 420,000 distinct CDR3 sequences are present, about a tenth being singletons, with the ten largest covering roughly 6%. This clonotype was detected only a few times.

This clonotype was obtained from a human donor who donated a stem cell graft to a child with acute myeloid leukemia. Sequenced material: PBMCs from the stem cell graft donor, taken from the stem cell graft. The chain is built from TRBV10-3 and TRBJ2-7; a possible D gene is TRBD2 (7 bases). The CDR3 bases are TGTGCCATCAGTGAGTCGACGGGGGGCGGGGGAGAGCAGTACGTC. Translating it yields CAISESTGGGGEQYV.